The TCR beta chain described here comes from a study of T cell clonality in common variable immunodeficiency. This clone was observed at least ten times. The read ends 3 residues early relative to the CDR3; the germline J gene fills the gap. The CDR3 totals 13 residues. CDR1 and CDR2 (germline): SNHLY, FYNNEI. With 1 base removed from V and 1 base from J, the gap between germline ends came to 4 bases. Method: immunoSEQ multiplex PCR; TCRdb's copy keeps in-frame clones and lacks some. The sample shows roughly 42,000 clones, none of them appearing just once. This TCR was recovered from a person between 18 and 75 years old in good health. The sequencing input was peripheral blood mononuclear cells. The rearrangement links TRBV2 to TRBJ1-1; D remains ambiguous. The sequenced CDR3 bases are TGTGCCAGCAGTGAAGACAGGAACACTGAA. Amino acids: CASSEDRNTE. The entire CDR3 sequence reads CASSEDRNTEAFF.